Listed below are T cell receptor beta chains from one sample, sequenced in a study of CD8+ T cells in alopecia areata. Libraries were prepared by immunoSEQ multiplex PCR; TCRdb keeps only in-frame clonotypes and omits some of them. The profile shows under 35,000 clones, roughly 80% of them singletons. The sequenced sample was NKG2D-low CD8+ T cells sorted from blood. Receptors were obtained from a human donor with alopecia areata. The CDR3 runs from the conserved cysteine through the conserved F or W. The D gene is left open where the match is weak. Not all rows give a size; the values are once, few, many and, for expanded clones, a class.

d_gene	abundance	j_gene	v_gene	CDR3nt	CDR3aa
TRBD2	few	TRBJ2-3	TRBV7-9	TGTGCCAGCAGCTTAGAGTTCGGAGCGGGAGTAACAGATACGCAGTATTTT	CASSLEFGAGVTDTQYF
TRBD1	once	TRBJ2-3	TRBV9	TGTGCCAGCAGCGTAGCTAGGGACAGGGTCTGGAGCACAGATACGCAGTATTTT	CASSVARDRVWSTDTQYF
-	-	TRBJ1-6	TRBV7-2	TGTGCCAGCAGGTGGACACAGGGACCCCTCCACTTT	CASRWTQGPLHF
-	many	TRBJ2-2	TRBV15	TGTGCCACCAGCACCGGGGGAACTAACACCGGGGAGCTGTTTTTT	CATSTGGTNTGELFF
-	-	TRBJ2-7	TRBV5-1	TGCGCCAGCAGCAAGACGGCCCCCTACGAGCAGTACTTC	CASSKTAPYEQYF
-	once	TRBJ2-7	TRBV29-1	TGCAGCGTTGTTCGGGGCCCCTACGAGCAGTACTTC	CSVVRGPYEQYF
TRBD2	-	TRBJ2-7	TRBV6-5	TGTGCCAGCACCATAGCGGGAGGGTCCTCCTACGAGCAGTACTTC	CASTIAGGSSYEQYF
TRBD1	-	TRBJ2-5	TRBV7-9	TGTGCCAGCAGCTTAACAGGGGATTTGGAGACCCAGTACTTC	CASSLTGDLETQYF
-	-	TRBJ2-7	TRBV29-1	TGCAGCGTTTCCCGACAGTCAGCCTACGAGCAGTACTTC	CSVSRQSAYEQYF
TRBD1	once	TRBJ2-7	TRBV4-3	TGCGCCAGCAGCCAAGATCAGGGGGCCTCCTACGAGCAGTACTTC	CASSQDQGASYEQYF
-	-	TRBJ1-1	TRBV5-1	TGCGCCAGCAGCTTACGGGACATGAACACTGAAGCTTTCTTT	CASSLRDMNTEAFF
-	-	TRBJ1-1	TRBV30	TGTGCCTGGAGTCGCGCGAACACTGAAGCTTTCTTT	CAWSRANTEAFF
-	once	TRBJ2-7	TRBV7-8	TGTGCCAGCAGCCGCGGTGGGGTCTACGAGCAGTACTTC	CASSRGGVYEQYF
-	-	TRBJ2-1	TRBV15	TGTGCCACCAGCAGAGCATCTAGCTATGAGCAGTTCTTC	CATSRASSYEQFF
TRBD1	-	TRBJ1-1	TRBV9	TGTGCCAGCACCACAGGGACAGCCAACACTGAAGCTTTCTTT	CASTTGTANTEAFF
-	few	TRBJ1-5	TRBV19	TGTGCCAGTAGTATGGATGGCAATCAGCCCCAGCATTTT	CASSMDGNQPQHF
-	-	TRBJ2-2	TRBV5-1	TGCGCCAGCAGCCCAGAGAACACCGGGGAGCTGTTTTTT	CASSPENTGELFF
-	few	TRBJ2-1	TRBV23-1	TGCGCCAGCAGTGACCGGGATCCTCTAAAGCATGAGCAGTTCTTC	CASSDRDPLKHEQFF
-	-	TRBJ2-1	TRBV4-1	TGCGCCAGCAGCCAAGATCCCACAACTAGTCTCGGACACAATGAGCAGTTCTTC	CASSQDPTTSLGHNEQFF
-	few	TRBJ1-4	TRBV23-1	TGCGCCAGCAGTTCCTCGCTCGGAAATGAAAAACTGTTTTTT	CASSSSLGNEKLFF
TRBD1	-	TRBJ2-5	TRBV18	TGTGCCAGCTCACCCACACAGGGGGTCCGTTTAGAGACCCAGTACTTC	CASSPTQGVRLETQYF
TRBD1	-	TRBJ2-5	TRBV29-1	TGCAGCGTTGAAGGTATTGGGACAGGGAAACAAGAGACCCAGTACTTC	CSVEGIGTGKQETQYF
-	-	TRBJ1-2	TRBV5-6	TGTGCCAGCAGCTTGTGGTCGACAGGAACTAACTATGGCTACACCTTC	CASSLWSTGTNYGYTF
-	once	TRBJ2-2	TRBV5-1	TGCGCCGCAAGGAACACCGGGGAGCTGTTTTTT	CAARNTGELFF
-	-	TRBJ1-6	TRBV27	TGTGCCAGCAGTCGAGGGGAGCTTAATTCACCCCTCCACTTT	CASSRGELNSPLHF
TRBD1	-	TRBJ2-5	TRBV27	TGTGCCAGCAGTGCCAGCGGAGACAGGGGGACTCTGGAGACCCAGTACTTC	CASSASGDRGTLETQYF
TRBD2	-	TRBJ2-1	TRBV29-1	TGCAGCGTTACAGGACTAGCGGGAGGGGATAGGTCCTACAATGAGCAGTTCTTC	CSVTGLAGGDRSYNEQFF
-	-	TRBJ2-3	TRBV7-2	TGTGCCAGCGCGGATGGGGGGGGGCACGCAGATACGCAGTATTTT	CASADGGGHADTQYF
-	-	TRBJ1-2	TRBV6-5	TGTGCCAGCAGTTACTTCAGGGGTGGCTATGGCTACACCTTC	CASSYFRGGYGYTF
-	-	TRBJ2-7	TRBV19	TGTGCCAGTAGTATTCTGGGGGGAACCTACGAGCAGTACTTC	CASSILGGTYEQYF
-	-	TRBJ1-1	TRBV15	TGTGCCACCAGCAGATCTCAGGGGACTGAAGCTTTCTTT	CATSRSQGTEAFF
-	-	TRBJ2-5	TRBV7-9	TGTGCCAGCAGCTTGGAGCTACAAGAGACCCAGTACTTC	CASSLELQETQYF
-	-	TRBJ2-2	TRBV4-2	TGTGCCAGCAGCCAGGTCGAGGGACGGAACACCGGGGAGCTGTTTTTT	CASSQVEGRNTGELFF
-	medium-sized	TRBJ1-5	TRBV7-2	TGTGCCAGCAGCCGAGGGGGGGCCGGGCAGCCCCAGCATTTT	CASSRGGAGQPQHF
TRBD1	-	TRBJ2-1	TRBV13	TGTGCCAGCAGCTTAGCCGGGACAGGGGGCAATGAGCAGTTCTTC	CASSLAGTGGNEQFF
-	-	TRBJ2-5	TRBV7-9	TGTGCCAGCAGCTTAGCTACAGCCCAAGAGACCCAGTACTTC	CASSLATAQETQYF
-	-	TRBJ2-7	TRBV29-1	TGCAGCGTTGAAGATCTTCCCTACGAGCAGTACTTC	CSVEDLPYEQYF
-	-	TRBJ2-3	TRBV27	TGTGCCAGCAAAAGCACAGATACGCAGTATTTT	CASKSTDTQYF
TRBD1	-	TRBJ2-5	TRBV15	TGTGCCACCAGTCAAGACAGGGGGCATGAGACCCAGTACTTC	CATSQDRGHETQYF
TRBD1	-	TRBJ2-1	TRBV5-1	TGCGCCAGCAGCTTTTGGCAGGGGGTCTACAATGAGCAGTTCTTC	CASSFWQGVYNEQFF
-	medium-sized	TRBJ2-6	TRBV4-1	TGCGCCAGCAGCCAAGACGGGGGGCGAGGGGCCAACGTCCTGACTTTC	CASSQDGGRGANVLTF
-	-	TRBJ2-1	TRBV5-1	TGCGCCAGCAGCTTGGATGGGCTGGAGCAGTTCTTC	CASSLDGLEQFF
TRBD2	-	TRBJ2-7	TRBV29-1	TGCAGCGTTGCAGAAGCGGGGATCTACGAGCAGTACTTC	CSVAEAGIYEQYF
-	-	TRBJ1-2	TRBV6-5	TGTGCCAGCAGTCCAAGGGAGAACTATGGCTACACCTTC	CASSPRENYGYTF
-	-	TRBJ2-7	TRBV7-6	TGTGCCAGCAGCCCGAATTCCTACGAGCAGTACTTC	CASSPNSYEQYF
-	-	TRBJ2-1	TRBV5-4	TGTGCCAGCAGCACGGACAATGAGCAGTTCTTC	CASSTDNEQFF
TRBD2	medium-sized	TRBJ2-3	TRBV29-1	TGCAGCGTCAGCGGGACTAGCGGGAGCACCCCTGGGAATACGCAGTATTTT	CSVSGTSGSTPGNTQYF
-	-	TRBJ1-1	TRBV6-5	TGTGCCAGCCAAGCGGGACACTACACTGAAGCTTTCTTT	CASQAGHYTEAFF
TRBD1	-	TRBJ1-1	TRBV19	TGTGCCAGTAGTTTCACAGGGGGGAATGAAGCTTTCTTT	CASSFTGGNEAFF
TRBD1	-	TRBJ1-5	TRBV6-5	TGTGCCAGCAGTGGACAGGGAGCCCAGTCCCAGCATTTT	CASSGQGAQSQHF
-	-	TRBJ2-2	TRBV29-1	TGCAGCGCAAAGGGCAACACCGGGGAGCTGTTTTTT	CSAKGNTGELFF
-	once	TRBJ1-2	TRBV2	TGTGCCAGCAGTGACCTGGACCCGTTGAGCTATGGCTACACCTTC	CASSDLDPLSYGYTF
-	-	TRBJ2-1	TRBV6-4	TGTGCCAGCAGAGGGGACGGTTCAGGTGATGAGCAGTTCTTC	CASRGDGSGDEQFF
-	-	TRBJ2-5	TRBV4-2	TGTGCCAGCAGCCAAGATAAAGGGGATATCGAGACCCAGTACTTC	CASSQDKGDIETQYF